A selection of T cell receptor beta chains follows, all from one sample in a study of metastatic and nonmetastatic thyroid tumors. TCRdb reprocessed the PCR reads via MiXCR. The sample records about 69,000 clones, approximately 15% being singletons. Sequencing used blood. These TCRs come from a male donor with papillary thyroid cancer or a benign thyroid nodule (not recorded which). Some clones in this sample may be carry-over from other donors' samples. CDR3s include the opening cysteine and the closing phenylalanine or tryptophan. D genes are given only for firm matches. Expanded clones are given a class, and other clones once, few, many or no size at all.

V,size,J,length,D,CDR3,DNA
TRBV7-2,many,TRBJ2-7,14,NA,CASSLGGASYEQYF,TGTGCCAGCAGCTTAGGGGGAGCCTCCTACGAGCAGTACTTC
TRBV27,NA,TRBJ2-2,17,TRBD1,CASSHGQGPSLTGELFF,TGTGCCAGCAGCCACGGACAGGGGCCCTCCCTGACCGGTGAGCTGTTTTTT
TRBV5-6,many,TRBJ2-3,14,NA,CASSLVVITDTQYF,TGTGCCAGCAGCTTGGTTGTGATCACAGATACGCAGTATTTT
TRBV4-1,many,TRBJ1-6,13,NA,CASSQVGSSPLHF,TGCGCCAGCAGCCAAGTTGGATCTTCACCCCTCCACTTT
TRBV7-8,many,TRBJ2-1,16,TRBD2,CASSLGLAGPIDEQFF,TGTGCCAGCAGCTTGGGACTAGCGGGGCCTATTGATGAGCAGTTCTTC
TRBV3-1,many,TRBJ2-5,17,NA,CASSQDYGAGGGETQYF,TGTGCCAGCAGCCAAGATTACGGGGCAGGAGGAGGGGAGACCCAGTACTTC
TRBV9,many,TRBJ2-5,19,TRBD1,CASSAGSTPGQGERETQYF,TGTGCCAGCAGCGCCGGAAGTACACCGGGACAGGGGGAAAGAGAGACCCAGTACTTC
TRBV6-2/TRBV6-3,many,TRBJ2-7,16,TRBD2,CASSPARAGGGYEQYF,TGTGCCAGCAGTCCCGCCCGAGCGGGAGGGGGCTACGAGCAGTACTTC
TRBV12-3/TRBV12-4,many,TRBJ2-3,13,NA,CASSFENTDTQYF,TGTGCCAGCAGTTTTGAAAACACAGATACGCAGTATTTT
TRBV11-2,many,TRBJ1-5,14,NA,CASLPRRGAHPQHF,TGTGCCAGCCTCCCGAGGAGGGGGGCGCATCCCCAGCATTTT
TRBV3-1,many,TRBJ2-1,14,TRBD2,CASSQLAANNEQFF,TGTGCCAGCAGCCAGCTAGCGGCGAACAATGAGCAGTTCTTC
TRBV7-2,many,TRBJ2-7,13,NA,CASSLPGSYEQYF,TGTGCCAGCAGTCTACCGGGGTCCTACGAGCAGTACTTC
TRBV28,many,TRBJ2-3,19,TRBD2,CASSLGLAGESSRTDTQYF,TGTGCCAGCAGTTTGGGACTAGCGGGAGAATCGTCCCGCACAGATACGCAGTATTTT
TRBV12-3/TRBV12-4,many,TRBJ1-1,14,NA,CASSAGRLNTEAFF,TGTGCCAGCAGCGCCGGACGGTTGAACACTGAAGCTTTCTTT